This TCR beta chain was captured by sequencing in a study of tumor-infiltrating lymphocytes in primary liver carcinoma. Study results and caveats: Tumor-adjacent and tumor-blood pairs displayed less overlap than did pairs of tumor regions. Relative to blood, tumors carried a significantly larger fraction of the repertoire in their top 250 clones (p = 0.039).

TCR beta cDNA was made from around 460 ng total RNA with a constant-region primer. Library construction for TCR beta comprised three nested multiplex PCR rounds performed with slightly modified ARM-PCR. A C-beta reverse primer was combined with TRBV1-TRBV30 forward primers in the first two PCR rounds, and each round had roughly 9 cycles. TCRdb redid the calling of the multiplex PCR reads with MiXCR, one entry per CDR3 protein. Of tens of thousands of distinct CDR3 sequences in the sample, roughly 70% were seen once. Concerning this clonotype itself: Its antigen is currently unknown. One end of the junction is discordant with germline, which a read error may explain.

The CDR3 is made up of 14 amino acids. CDR1 and CDR2 (germline): SGHKS, YYEKEE (reference sequence). Co-extracted RNA and DNA came from roughly 20-30 mg of unsorted bulk tissue. Through surgical resection, the patients' primary liver carcinoma was treated. The sequenced material came from liver tumor tissue from sampling region 4. The subset: tumor region T4, right-lateral pole. V gene TRBV5-5 combines with J gene TRBJ2-3, with D perhaps matching TRBD2 (6 bases). The source is a man in his forties with primary liver carcinoma and hepatitis B virus infection. The CDR3: CPSSLGTYADTQYF. The CDR3 bases are TGTCCCAGCAGCTTGGGGACTTACGCAGATACGCAGTATTTT.